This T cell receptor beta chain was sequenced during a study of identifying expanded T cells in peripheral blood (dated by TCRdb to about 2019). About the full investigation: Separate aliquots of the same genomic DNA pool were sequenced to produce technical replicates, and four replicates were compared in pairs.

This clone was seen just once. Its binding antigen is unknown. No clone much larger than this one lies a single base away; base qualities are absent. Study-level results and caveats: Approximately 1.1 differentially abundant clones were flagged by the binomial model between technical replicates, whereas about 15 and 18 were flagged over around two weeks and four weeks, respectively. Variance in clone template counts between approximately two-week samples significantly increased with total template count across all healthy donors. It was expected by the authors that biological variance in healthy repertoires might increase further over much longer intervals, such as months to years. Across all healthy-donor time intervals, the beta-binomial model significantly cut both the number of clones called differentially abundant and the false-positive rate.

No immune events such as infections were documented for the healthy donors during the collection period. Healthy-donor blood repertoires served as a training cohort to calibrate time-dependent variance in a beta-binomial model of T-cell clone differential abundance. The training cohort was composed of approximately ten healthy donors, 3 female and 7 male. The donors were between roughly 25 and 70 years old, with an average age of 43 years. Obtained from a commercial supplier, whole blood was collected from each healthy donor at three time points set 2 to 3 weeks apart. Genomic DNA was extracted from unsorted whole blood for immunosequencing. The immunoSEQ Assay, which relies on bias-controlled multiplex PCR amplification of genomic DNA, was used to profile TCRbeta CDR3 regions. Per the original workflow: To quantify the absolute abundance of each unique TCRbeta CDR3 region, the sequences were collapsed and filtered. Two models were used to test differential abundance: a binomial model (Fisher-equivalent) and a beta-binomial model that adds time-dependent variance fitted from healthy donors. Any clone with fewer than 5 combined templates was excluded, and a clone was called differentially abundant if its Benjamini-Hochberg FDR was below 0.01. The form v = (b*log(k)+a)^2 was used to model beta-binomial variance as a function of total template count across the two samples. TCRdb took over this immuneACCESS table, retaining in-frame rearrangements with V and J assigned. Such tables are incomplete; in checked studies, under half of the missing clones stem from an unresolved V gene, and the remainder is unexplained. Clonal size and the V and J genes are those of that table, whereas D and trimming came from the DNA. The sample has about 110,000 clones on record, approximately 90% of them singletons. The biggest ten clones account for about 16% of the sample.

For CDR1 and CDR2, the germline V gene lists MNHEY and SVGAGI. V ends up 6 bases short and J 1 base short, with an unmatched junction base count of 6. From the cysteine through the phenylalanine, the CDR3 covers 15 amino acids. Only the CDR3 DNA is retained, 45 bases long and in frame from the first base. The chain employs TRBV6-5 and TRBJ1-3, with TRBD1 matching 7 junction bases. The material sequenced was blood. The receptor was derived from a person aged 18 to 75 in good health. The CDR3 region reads CASRRQGGSGNTIYF. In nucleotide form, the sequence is TGTGCCAGCAGGAGACAGGGCGGATCTGGAAACACCATATATTTT.